This T cell receptor (beta chain) was observed in a study of blood T cells in healthy people across ages. Whole-study findings and limits: Older age coincided with a roughly linear decline in TCR beta diversity per million T cells. Researchers judged that diversity estimates from one million T cells fell short of true values.

Next came a second PCR, run for about 6 to 11 cycles, which used a sample-barcoded 5' primer along with a J-beta primer mix. A minimum of 2.5 million CDR3-containing paired-end reads was obtained for each sample. MiXCR was run by TCRdb on the 5' RACE reads, yielding one entry per CDR3 protein. The sample carries 600,000 or so distinct CDR3 sequences, around 48% recorded once. The V gene lost 7 bases and the J gene lost 3 bases, with 11 bases spanning the gap. Germline CDR1 reads MNHNS; CDR2 reads SASEGT. The CDR3 extends over 13 amino acids. This clonotype showed up just once. The antigen is unknown. The genes are TRBV6-1 and TRBJ2-3; TRBD2 is a possible D gene (6 bases). Sequencing was carried out using blood. The source of this sequence is a man at least 80 years old in good health. CDR3 residues: CASIVGGTDTQYF. The CDR3 DNA follows: TGTGCCAGCATTGTGGGAGGAACAGATACGCAGTATTTT.